A single sample is the source of the 22 T cell receptor beta chains below, sequenced in a study of CD8 T cells in ankylosing spondylitis. TCRdb ran MiXCR on the 5' RACE reads and lists one entry per CDR3 protein. The sample lists under 150,000 distinct CDR3 sequences; approximately 13% were seen once. The sample was blood, either unsorted or a sorted T cell fraction (not recorded which). The receptors were gathered from a female donor with ankylosing spondylitis or in good health (not recorded which).

This clonotype has just a few counts. The rearrangement uses TRBV7-2 and TRBJ2-3; tentatively, D is TRBD1 (6 bases). Per germline, CDR1 SGHTA and CDR2 FQGNSA. V was shortened by 1 base and J by 1 base, with 12 bases between the two germline ends. The CDR3 extends over 16 amino acids. CDR3 coding DNA: TGTGCCAGCAGCTTAGAAACAGGGTGGGGCACAGATACGCAGTATTTT. This gives the protein CASSLETGWGTDTQYF.

V and J are TRBV6-1 and TRBJ2-1; TRBD1 might be the D (6 bases). The germline V gene has CDR1 MNHNS and CDR2 SASEGT. The CDR3 has 15 residues. Trimming shortened V by 3 bases and J by 6 bases, and 15 bases separated the two germline ends. This CDR3 reads CASSDWRTAANEQFF. The CDR3, as DNA: TGTGCCAGCAGTGACTGGAGGACAGCTGCCAATGAGCAGTTCTTC.

This clonotype was found many times. The J gene is TRBJ2-3, the V gene TRBV12-3 or TRBV12-4; D is uncertain. The V end was cut by 3 bases, the J end by 4 bases, with 5 bases between. The CDR3 sequence is 12 residues long. CDR3 bases: TGTGCCAGCAGTTTCGGTTCAGATACGCAGTATTTT. Protein product: CASSFGSDTQYF.

This chain joins TRBV28 and TRBJ2-5; 10 bases are a match to TRBD1. This CDR3 is 16 amino acids long. The V segment lost 3 bases and the J segment 5 bases; nucleotides outside the gene matches: 9. In germline, CDR1 is MDHEN, CDR2 SYDVKM. The CDR3 DNA sequence: TGTGCCAGCAGTTTCCGGACAGGGGGGACTTGGGAGACCCAGTACTTC. Translating it yields CASSFRTGGTWETQYF.

In this sample, this clonotype turned up a few times. V and J are TRBV18 and TRBJ1-4; TRBD1 matches 9 bases. The length of the CDR3 is 14 residues. Losses at the gene ends were 5 bases for V and 7 bases for J; bases not matched to a gene: 5. Germline lookup yields CDR1 KGHSH and CDR2 LQKENI. CDR3 loop: CASSSQGAFEKLFF. The DNA for the CDR3 is TGTGCCAGCTCATCACAGGGGGCATTTGAAAAACTGTTTTTT.

The rearrangement joins TRBV15 to TRBJ1-2; D gene uncertain. The CDR3 has 15 residues. Between the trimmed V and J ends, which lost 4 bases and 0 bases, there was a span of 12 bases. Germline CDR1 and CDR2: LNHNV and YYDKDF (reference sequence). The CDR3 loop is CATSTPTRSNYGYTF. CDR3 nucleotides: TGTGCCACCAGCACCCCAACAAGATCTAACTATGGCTACACCTTC.

This clonotype was counted at least ten times. V usage is TRBV7-3 and J usage is TRBJ2-2; no reliable D call. Trimming left V 5 bases short and J 2 bases short, with 12 bases between. This CDR3 spans 15 amino acids. Germline V gene lookup returns CDR1 SGHTA and CDR2 FQGTGA. As DNA, the CDR3 is TGTGCCAGCAGCAAATTCAGTGGCAACACCGGGGAGCTGTTTTTT. Translating gives CASSKFSGNTGELFF.

A few counts support this clonotype. The gene calls are TRBV6-1 and TRBJ2-7, with TRBD1 matching over 7 bases. J gave up 2 bases and V 6 bases, and 4 bases lay outside the gene matches. The CDR3 length is 13 residues. In germline, CDR1 is MNHNS, CDR2 SASEGT. In nucleotides, the CDR3 is TGTGCCAGCAGGACAGGGTTTACCTACGAGCAGTACTTC. Translation: CASRTGFTYEQYF.

V and J are TRBV30 and TRBJ1-1; D is unresolved. This CDR3 is 13 amino acids long. Trimming stripped 0 bases from V and 1 base from J, with 6 bases between. Germline CDR1 GTSNPN, CDR2 SVGIG (reference sequence). CDR3 sequence: CAWSVTRNTEAFF. CDR3 nucleotide sequence: TGTGCCTGGAGTGTCACGAGGAACACTGAAGCTTTCTTT. Together with reference TRBV30 and TRBJ1-1, the CDR3 gives the full variable domain: SQTIHQWPATLVQPVGSPLSLECTVEGTSNPNLYWYRQAAGRGLQLLFYSVGIGQISSEVPQNLSASRPQDRQFILSSKKLLLSDSGFYLCAWSVTRNTEAFFGQGTRLTVV.

The V and J genes are TRBV4-2 and TRBJ2-7; 10 bases are a match to TRBD2. Germline lookup yields CDR1 LGHNA and CDR2 YNFKEQ. The CDR3 is made up of 16 amino acids. With V trimmed by 2 bases and J by 3 bases, 7 bases remained unmatched. CDR3 protein: CASSQIPGLAFYEQYF. The CDR3 coding sequence is TGTGCCAGCAGCCAAATTCCGGGACTAGCGTTCTACGAGCAGTACTTC.

The table lists this clonotype with a few counts. The chain uses TRBV10-3 and TRBJ2-1; 8 bases align to TRBD2. Germline lookup yields CDR1 ENHRY and CDR2 SYGVKD. There are 16 residues in the CDR3. Trimming at V came to 4 bases and at J to 15 bases, leaving 20 bases not matched to a gene. Here the CDR3 reads CAISGEAGESLRRAFF. The DNA of the CDR3 is TGTGCCATCAGTGGGGAAGCGGGAGAGTCCCTACGGCGGGCGTTCTTC.

The V gene is TRBV11-2, the J gene TRBJ2-1; 7 nucleotides align to TRBD2. Trimming removed 4 bases from V and 7 bases from J; junction bases left unmatched: 10. The germline CDR1 and CDR2 sequences are SGHAT and FQNNGV. This CDR3 is built from 15 residues. For the CDR3, the DNA is TGTGCCAGCAGCTCCATGGGCGGGAGAAGGAATGAGCAGTTCTTC. This codes for CASSSMGGRRNEQFF.

V gene TRBV23-1 combines with J gene TRBJ2-4; D ambiguous. TRBV23-1 is recorded as an ORF, its role being uncertain. The CDR3 is 20 residues long. V was clipped by 3 bases and J by 3 bases, with 27 bases between them. Here the CDR3 reads CASSHNLRFPEAEVKNIQYF. CDR3 nucleotides: TGCGCCAGCAGTCACAATTTGAGATTTCCTGAGGCTGAAGTCAAAAACATTCAGTACTTC.

The chain has TRBV28 and TRBJ2-6; D unresolved. With 5 bases removed from V and 2 bases from J, the gap between germline ends came to 13 bases. The length of the CDR3 is 16 residues. In germline, CDR1 is MDHEN, CDR2 SYDVKM. The CDR3 loop reads CASSPTAFTGANVLTF. The CDR3 DNA reads TGTGCCAGCAGTCCTACAGCGTTCACTGGGGCCAACGTCCTGACTTTC.

The rearrangement links TRBV20-1 to TRBJ2-5, with 10 bases fitting TRBD2. The CDR3 is 19 amino acids. Germline V gene data show CDR1 as DFQATT and CDR2 as SNEGSKA (reference sequence). With 0 bases clipped from V and 5 bases from J, the junction kept 18 bases outside the gene matches. The CDR3 sequence is CSARDYLASGGPIGETQYF. DNA for the CDR3: TGCAGTGCTAGAGATTATCTGGCTAGCGGGGGCCCCATCGGGGAGACCCAGTACTTC.

This clonotype was seen at least ten times. This sequence joins TRBV20-1 and TRBJ2-1, with 8 bases fitting TRBD2. Trimming removed 1 base from V and 5 bases from J; junction bases left unmatched: 4. Germline loops: CDR1 DFQATT, CDR2 SNEGSKA (reference sequence). This CDR3 comprises 14 residues. CDR3 residues: CSARGWREDNEQFF. Written as DNA, the CDR3 is TGCAGTGCTAGAGGATGGCGGGAGGACAATGAGCAGTTCTTC.

The chain has TRBV3-1 and TRBJ2-7; D gene ambiguous. The ends were cut back, 0 bases at V and 4 bases at J, with 19 bases in the middle. The germline gives CDR1 LGHDT, CDR2 YNNKEL (reference sequence). The CDR3 totals 17 residues. The CDR3 sequence is CASSQDRVTRTEYEQYF. CDR3 nucleotide sequence: TGTGCCAGCAGCCAAGATAGAGTAACACGTACGGAGTACGAGCAGTACTTC.

This clonotype was found many times. V and J are TRBV12-3 or TRBV12-4 and TRBJ1-2; TRBD1 agrees at 8 bases. With V trimmed by 5 bases and J by 5 bases, 16 bases remained unmatched. CDR3 size: 17 residues. CDR3 amino acids: CASSIVPGQVREYGYTF. DNA of the CDR3: TGTGCCAGCAGTATTGTCCCGGGACAGGTTCGGGAGTATGGCTACACCTTC.

There are a few counts of this clonotype. The J gene is TRBJ2-5, the V gene TRBV9; 8 positions match TRBD1. CDR3 length equals 15 residues. CDR1 and CDR2 (germline): SGDLS, YYNGEE. Trimming cost V 3 bases and J 2 bases; bases outside gene matches: 6. The CDR3 nucleotides are TGTGCCAGCAGCGCCCATGGGACAGGACAAGAGACCCAGTACTTC. It codes for CASSAHGTGQETQYF.

Comments on this clonotype: A read error may explain this, as a much larger clone is one base away. The chain uses TRBV4-2 and TRBJ1-5, with 7 bases lining up with TRBD1. The CDR3 runs to 18 residues. The ends lost 0 bases at V and 2 bases at J; junction bases unmatched: 10. CDR1 is LGHNA and CDR2 is YNFKEQ in the germline V gene. The CDR3 DNA reads TGTGCCAGCAGCCAAGAAAGTGTGGGAACAGGGGGCAATCAGCCCCAGCATTTT. This codes for CASSQESVGTGGNQPQHF.

This clonotype was counted many times. The chain combines TRBV6-1 with TRBJ1-6, with 9 bases lining up with TRBD1. Trimming took 6 bases from V and 9 from J; bases not matched to a gene: 9. Germline V gene data show CDR1 as MNHNS and CDR2 as SASEGT. CDR3 length: 15 amino acids. The CDR3 bases are TGTGCCAGCAGCCAACAAGGGACAGGGAGTTCACCCCTCCACTTT. Protein product: CASSQQGTGSSPLHF.

This clonotype is a singleton in its sample. The chain carries TRBV28 and TRBJ2-3; unclear D gene. Trimming cost V 5 bases and J 4 bases, with 19 bases left between them. This CDR3 spans 16 amino acids. The germline CDR1 and CDR2 sequences are MDHEN and SYDVKM. The CDR3 bases are TGTGCCAGCAGTCTGAGAAGGAACAAAATTTCAGATACGCAGTATTTT. Translated: CASSLRRNKISDTQYF.